This entry concerns a single TCR beta chain. This entry comes from a study of blood T cell repertoires in COVID-19. Study-level background: Italy, Spain and the United States were the sources of the convalescent and acute COVID-19 samples. From T cells, B-cell-depleted T cells, or PBMCs came the material, which was cDNA or gDNA.

Authors' methods: Reference gene primer amplification gave estimated nucleated cell counts. Clones were sequenced by immunoSEQ multiplex PCR, and TCRdb holds only the in-frame ones, with some missing. The V and J calls and the clone size are those of that table, but D and trimming were determined from the DNA. The table records about 100,000 clones, approximately 91% of them present only once. Germline assignment: CDR1 SGHNT and CDR2 YYREEE (reference sequence). Germline trimming cut 4 bases from V and 11 bases from J; bases unmatched to any gene: 5. This CDR3 contains 11 residues. The specimen was peripheral blood. This TCR came from a human donor with active COVID-19. The donor label of this sample is uncertain. The chain couples TRBV5-4 to TRBJ2-7, with 8 bases matching TRBD2. The CDR3 sequence: CASSPGGEEYF. Written as DNA, the CDR3 is TGTGCCAGCAGCCCGGGGGGGGAAGAGTACTTC.